This TCR beta chain was recovered during a study of blood T cell repertoires in COVID-19. The V and J ends lost 1 base and 1 base respectively, with 6 bases between them. The germline gives CDR1 SGHVS, CDR2 FNYEAQ. CDR3 length: 14 amino acids. This table comes from immunoSEQ multiplex PCR, and its TCRdb copy is limited to in-frame clones, with some not included. The table includes 300,000 to 350,000 clones, about 87% detected once. Sequences were obtained from PBMCs or T cells enriched from blood (not recorded which). The chain recombines TRBV7-6 with TRBJ2-3, with D maybe TRBD1 (5 bases). The TCR comes from a man aged 25-45 years who had recovered from COVID-19. CDR3: CASSLEGRTDTQYF. The CDR3, as DNA: TGTGCCAGCAGCTTAGAGGGGCGCACAGATACGCAGTATTTT.